A selection of T cell receptor beta chains follows, all from one sample in a study of T-cell reconstitution after alpha-beta-depleted transplantation in children. TCRdb called the PCR reads again in MiXCR, with one record for every CDR3 protein. Found here are 450,000 to 700,000 distinct CDR3 sequences, 25% to 30% of them singletons; the top ten hold approximately 39%. The sample was PBMCs, taken before TCRalphabeta/CD19-depleted stem cell transplant. The receptors here all came from a boy less than two years old with Wiskott-Aldrich syndrome, due to receive a stem cell transplant. Each CDR3 is given with its conserved first and last residue. A D gene is named only where the DNA matches it firmly. Expanded clones get a size class; other rows say once, few or many, or leave the size out.

clone_size: few; v_call: TRBV7-9; d_call: TRBD1; j_call: TRBJ1-2; cdr3_aa: CASSLATGVGYGYTF; cdr3_nt: TGTGCCAGCAGCTTAGCGACAGGGGTGGGCTATGGCTACACCTTC
clone_size: -; v_call: TRBV5-4; d_call: -; j_call: TRBJ2-3; cdr3_aa: CASSYITDTQYF; cdr3_nt: TGTGCCAGCAGCTATATAACCGATACGCAGTATTTT
clone_size: -; v_call: TRBV5-4; d_call: -; j_call: TRBJ2-7; cdr3_aa: CASSLWDTGNYEQYF; cdr3_nt: TGTGCCAGCAGCTTATGGGACACTGGGAACTACGAGCAGTACTTC
clone_size: few; v_call: TRBV12-3/TRBV12-4; d_call: -; j_call: TRBJ2-3; cdr3_aa: CASSNSGDRTDTQYF; cdr3_nt: TGTGCCAGCAGTAACTCGGGAGACCGGACAGATACGCAGTATTTT
clone_size: few; v_call: TRBV24-1; d_call: -; j_call: TRBJ2-1; cdr3_aa: CATSGSGLGGNEQFF; cdr3_nt: TGTGCCACCAGTGGGAGCGGACTAGGGGGCAATGAGCAGTTCTTC
clone_size: few; v_call: TRBV6-2/TRBV6-3; d_call: -; j_call: TRBJ2-7; cdr3_aa: CASSYQGYYEQYF; cdr3_nt: TGTGCCAGCAGTTACCAGGGTTACTACGAGCAGTACTTC
clone_size: -; v_call: TRBV6-1; d_call: -; j_call: TRBJ1-2; cdr3_aa: CASSALAGGRGYGYTF; cdr3_nt: TGTGCCAGCAGTGCCCTAGCGGGGGGCCGGGGCTATGGCTACACCTTC
clone_size: -; v_call: TRBV7-2; d_call: TRBD2; j_call: TRBJ2-1; cdr3_aa: CASSLALRTSGSSGSYNEQFF; cdr3_nt: TGTGCCAGCAGCTTAGCGCTCCGGACTAGCGGGAGTTCGGGCTCCTACAATGAGCAGTTCTTC
clone_size: -; v_call: TRBV12-3/TRBV12-4; d_call: -; j_call: TRBJ2-1; cdr3_aa: CASAPRTQGYNEQFF; cdr3_nt: TGTGCCAGCGCCCCAAGAACCCAGGGATACAATGAGCAGTTCTTC
clone_size: -; v_call: TRBV5-4; d_call: -; j_call: TRBJ2-7; cdr3_aa: CASSPRPITSLGYEQYF; cdr3_nt: TGTGCCAGCAGCCCCCGCCCGATTACTAGTCTGGGCTACGAGCAGTACTTC
clone_size: -; v_call: TRBV10-3; d_call: -; j_call: TRBJ2-3; cdr3_aa: CAISATDTQYF; cdr3_nt: TGTGCCATCAGTGCCACAGATACGCAGTATTTT
clone_size: -; v_call: TRBV28; d_call: TRBD1; j_call: TRBJ1-2; cdr3_aa: CASSLGTGINYGYTF; cdr3_nt: TGTGCCAGCAGTTTAGGGACAGGGATTAACTATGGCTACACCTTC
clone_size: few; v_call: TRBV27; d_call: TRBD1; j_call: TRBJ2-7; cdr3_aa: CASSSAGTGVLVKDYEQYF; cdr3_nt: TGTGCCAGCAGCTCAGCGGGGACAGGGGTGTTGGTCAAGGACTACGAGCAGTACTTC
clone_size: few; v_call: TRBV20-1; d_call: TRBD2; j_call: TRBJ2-7; cdr3_aa: CSATGTSYEQYF; cdr3_nt: TGCAGTGCAACCGGGACTAGCTACGAGCAGTACTTC
clone_size: -; v_call: TRBV20-1; d_call: -; j_call: TRBJ2-1; cdr3_aa: CSADSRIYNEQFF; cdr3_nt: TGCAGTGCGGATAGCCGAATTTACAATGAGCAGTTCTTC
clone_size: -; v_call: TRBV3-1; d_call: -; j_call: TRBJ1-2; cdr3_aa: CASSQGAAYGYTF; cdr3_nt: TGTGCCAGCAGCCAAGGCGCGGCCTATGGCTACACCTTC
clone_size: -; v_call: TRBV11-3; d_call: -; j_call: TRBJ2-1; cdr3_aa: CASSLDVNEQFF; cdr3_nt: TGTGCCAGCAGCTTAGATGTCAATGAGCAGTTCTTC
clone_size: -; v_call: TRBV5-1; d_call: -; j_call: TRBJ1-1; cdr3_aa: CASSLVRTANTEAFF; cdr3_nt: TGCGCCAGCAGCTTGGTTCGGACAGCGAACACTGAAGCTTTCTTT
clone_size: few; v_call: TRBV29-1; d_call: TRBD1; j_call: TRBJ1-2; cdr3_aa: CSVDPGQGANYGYTF; cdr3_nt: TGCAGCGTTGACCCTGGACAGGGAGCTAACTATGGCTACACCTTC
clone_size: -; v_call: TRBV20-1; d_call: -; j_call: TRBJ2-7; cdr3_aa: CSAVNPRVNTYEQYF; cdr3_nt: TGCAGTGCCGTTAACCCGAGGGTCAACACCTACGAGCAGTACTTC
clone_size: few; v_call: TRBV9; d_call: TRBD2; j_call: TRBJ2-1; cdr3_aa: CASSRREGLYNEQFF; cdr3_nt: TGTGCCAGCAGCAGGCGGGAGGGCCTCTACAATGAGCAGTTCTTC
clone_size: once; v_call: TRBV28; d_call: TRBD2; j_call: TRBJ2-5; cdr3_aa: CASSSQGTSGRYETQYF; cdr3_nt: TGTGCCAGCAGTTCTCAGGGGACTAGCGGGAGATATGAGACCCAGTACTTC
clone_size: few; v_call: TRBV30; d_call: -; j_call: TRBJ1-1; cdr3_aa: CAWKSGLLKWTEAFF; cdr3_nt: TGTGCCTGGAAATCAGGGCTCCTAAAGTGGACTGAAGCTTTCTTT
clone_size: few; v_call: TRBV10-3; d_call: -; j_call: TRBJ2-7; cdr3_aa: CAISEFQEQYF; cdr3_nt: TGTGCCATCAGTGAGTTTCAAGAGCAGTACTTC
clone_size: -; v_call: TRBV12-3/TRBV12-4; d_call: -; j_call: TRBJ2-6; cdr3_aa: CASSQVPQAGANVLTF; cdr3_nt: TGTGCCAGCAGCCAGGTCCCCCAAGCCGGGGCCAACGTCCTGACTTTC
clone_size: -; v_call: TRBV7-6; d_call: TRBD2; j_call: TRBJ2-1; cdr3_aa: CASSSPGGAESYNEQFF; cdr3_nt: TGTGCCAGCAGCTCACCGGGGGGAGCGGAATCCTACAATGAGCAGTTCTTC
clone_size: -; v_call: TRBV5-1; d_call: -; j_call: TRBJ2-5; cdr3_aa: CASSLDPQPGTQYF; cdr3_nt: TGCGCCAGCAGCTTGGATCCTCAGCCGGGGACCCAGTACTTC
clone_size: few; v_call: TRBV29-1; d_call: -; j_call: TRBJ1-1; cdr3_aa: CSVDRARTEAFF; cdr3_nt: TGCAGCGTTGACAGGGCGAGAACTGAAGCTTTCTTT
clone_size: few; v_call: TRBV30; d_call: TRBD1; j_call: TRBJ1-2; cdr3_aa: CAGTQGGLGYTF; cdr3_nt: TGTGCCGGCACCCAGGGGGGCTTGGGCTACACCTTC
clone_size: few; v_call: TRBV29-1; d_call: -; j_call: TRBJ1-2; cdr3_aa: CSVLRGQGTDGYTF; cdr3_nt: TGCAGCGTTCTAAGAGGGCAGGGTACGGATGGCTACACCTTC
clone_size: few; v_call: TRBV5-1; d_call: -; j_call: TRBJ2-5; cdr3_aa: CASSLAGIQEETQYF; cdr3_nt: TGCGCCAGCAGCTTGGCTGGCATCCAAGAGGAGACCCAGTACTTC
clone_size: few; v_call: TRBV20-1; d_call: TRBD2; j_call: TRBJ2-1; cdr3_aa: CSARDPGTSRSSYNEQFF; cdr3_nt: TGCAGTGCTAGAGATCCCGGGACTAGCAGAAGCTCCTACAATGAGCAGTTCTTC
clone_size: -; v_call: TRBV5-1; d_call: TRBD2; j_call: TRBJ2-1; cdr3_aa: CASSLAPSGIRDEQFF; cdr3_nt: TGCGCCAGCAGCTTGGCCCCTAGCGGGATAAGGGATGAGCAGTTCTTC
clone_size: -; v_call: TRBV12-3/TRBV12-4; d_call: TRBD1; j_call: TRBJ1-2; cdr3_aa: CASSPQGVWYGYTF; cdr3_nt: TGTGCCAGCAGTCCACAGGGGGTTTGGTATGGCTACACCTTC